This record concerns one TCR beta chain sequence. The antigen is undetermined. The length of the CDR3 is 16 residues. Germline-derived CDR1 and CDR2 are GTSNPN and SVGIG (reference sequence). J lost 3 bases, V lost 3 bases, and 12 bases had no gene match. This record belongs to a study of CD8+ T cells in alopecia areata. Whole-study findings and limits: Scalp samples also yield sequences from resident alphabeta T cells of normal skin. It was lesional scalp, especially alopecia totalis/universalis, that showed higher clonality than normal scalp.

Starting from PBMCs, sorting isolated CD4+ and CD8+ T cells. RNA was isolated and reverse transcribed to cDNA, the sequencing template. Libraries were prepared by immunoSEQ multiplex PCR; TCRdb keeps only in-frame clonotypes and omits some of them. The sample consists of 150,000 to 200,000 clones, about three fifths of them appearing once. The specimen was CD4+ T cells sorted from blood. The TCR was taken from a human donor in good health. V is TRBV30 and J is TRBJ1-1; 8 bases are a match to TRBD1. In DNA form, the CDR3 reads TGTGCCTGGAGGCAGGGGGCCACACTACCCTACACTGAAGCTTTCTTT. Protein: CAWRQGATLPYTEAFF.